This T cell receptor beta chain was sequenced during a study of blood T cell repertoires in COVID-19. The overall study: Sources were T cells, B-cell-depleted T cells, or PBMCs; the material itself was cDNA or gDNA.

Generated by immunoSEQ multiplex PCR, the TCRdb table keeps only in-frame clones and is missing some. This repertoire shows 35,000 to 45,000 clones, roughly 84% found once; its top ten account for around 60%. The sample was peripheral blood. The TCR sequence derives from a man aged 65 to 79 with acute or convalescent COVID-19.

In nucleotides, the CDR3 is TGCGCCAGCAGCTTGCCAACGGCCTACGAGCAGTACTTC. This translates into CASSLPTAYEQYF. The chain links TRBV5-1 to TRBJ2-7; D uncertain. V lost 1 base, J lost 2 bases, and 7 bases lay in between. The CDR3 loop spans 13 amino acids. The V gene's germline CDR1 is SGHRS and CDR2 YFSETQ.